This note documents a single TCR beta chain sequence. This entry comes from a study of blood T cell repertoires in COVID-19. Study information: Collection of acute and convalescent COVID-19 samples took place in the United States, Italy and Spain.

The study assigned cohorts using participant-reported clinical history. Before being deemed recovered, Cohort 3 donors had two negative PCRs, clearance, or symptom resolution. In the original workflow: For nucleated cells, counts were estimated from reference gene primer amplification. The protocol was immunoSEQ multiplex PCR, while the TCRdb copy is restricted to in-frame clones and leaves out a portion. V, J and clone size reflect that table, while D and trimming were determined from the DNA. The table has hundreds of thousands of clones, about 89% seen once; the top ten hold roughly 3.7%. Germline lookup yields CDR1 LNHDA and CDR2 SQIVND (reference sequence). J lost 4 bases, V lost 5 bases, and 7 bases had no gene match. This CDR3 comprises 15 residues.

Sequenced input: PBMCs or T cells enriched from blood (not recorded which). The sequence was obtained from a woman aged 25 to 39 who had recovered from COVID-19. The rearrangement uses TRBV19 and TRBJ2-3, with 9 bases aligning to TRBD1. CDR3 DNA: TGTGCCAGTAGTCAAGGACAGGGGTCGGCAGATACGCAGTATTTT. The encoded protein is CASSQGQGSADTQYF.